This record looks at one TCR beta chain sequence and its context. Its antigen is currently unknown. The junction and the germline gene differ at one end; a read error may be behind it. This specimen belongs to a study of cytomegalovirus exposure and HLA in healthy donors. Study in general: Both the 95 to 150 validation repertoires and the roughly 640 first-cohort repertoires used the same platform, as reported by a later analysis.

The donors belonged to the roughly 130-subject validation cohort, separate from the roughly 710-subject first cohort. This CDR3 region has 13 residues. Germline V gene sequence: CDR1 SSHAT, CDR2 FNYEAQ (reference sequence). Generated by immunoSEQ multiplex PCR, the TCRdb table keeps only in-frame clones and is missing some. The data hold around 130,000 clones, with nearly 90% observed a single time. Study results and limitations: The listing of about 150 TCR beta chains classed them as cytomegalovirus-associated.

The receptor was isolated from a young man in good health and CMV-seronegative. The genes are TRBV7-7 and TRBJ2-3, with D possibly being TRBD2 (6 bases). The sample was PBMCs. CDR3 DNA sequence: TGTGCTAGCAGCTTCGAGCGGGCTTATACGCAGTATTTT. This encodes CASSFERAYTQYF.